The rows below give T cell receptor beta chains drawn from one sample of a study of molecular identifiers for immune sequencing clone quantification. One entry per CDR3 protein results from TCRdb running MiXCR on the PCR reads. This sample has under 600,000 distinct CDR3 sequences, with about a fifth found just once. The sample consisted of naive CD8+ T cells from blood, with Jurkat cell RNA spiked in. The receptors stem from a human donor in good health. Some libraries in this study had Jurkat cell RNA spiked in. Each CDR3 is given with its conserved first and last residue. A D gene is named only where the DNA matches it firmly. Clone size is shown for a subset of rows, as once, few, many or a class of expanded clone.

>TRBV29-1|TRBJ1-1|TRBD1|many
CSVGDSLEAFF
TGCAGCGTCGGGGACAGCCTTGAAGCTTTCTTT
>TRBV6-6|TRBJ1-1|.|many
CASSTYRDTEAFF
TGTGCCAGCAGTACCTACAGGGACACTGAAGCTTTCTTT
>TRBV7-2|TRBJ1-3|.|many
CASSGDSGNTIYF
TGTGCCAGCAGCGGGGACTCTGGAAACACCATATATTTT
>TRBV30|TRBJ2-1|.|.
CAWAGKFF
TGTGCCTGGGCTGGGAAATTCTTC
>TRBV7-2|TRBJ2-5|.|few
CASSLFKEVETQYF
TGTGCCAGCAGCTTGTTCAAGGAGGTTGAGACCCAGTACTTC
>TRBV7-9|TRBJ2-1|TRBD2|.
CASSRLGAGDYNELFF
TGTGCCAGCAGCCGTTTAGGAGCGGGGGACTACAATGAGCTGTTCTTC
>TRBV7-2|TRBJ2-2|.|few
CASSLAGGSVNTGELFF
TGTGCCAGCAGCTTAGCTGGGGGAAGTGTGAACACCGGGGAGCTGTTTTTT
>TRBV14|TRBJ2-7|.|many
CASSQVGYGEQYF
TGTGCCAGCAGCCAAGTAGGTTATGGGGAGCAGTACTTC
>TRBV7-9|TRBJ2-7|.|many
CASIHRDKSSYEQYF
TGTGCCAGCATCCACCGGGACAAGAGCTCCTACGAGCAGTACTTC
>TRBV19|TRBJ2-7|TRBD1|.
CASSPRTGRHEQYF
TGTGCCAGTAGTCCCCGGACAGGGAGGCACGAGCAGTACTTC
>TRBV4-1|TRBJ2-7|.|many
CASSQELGGTYEQYF
TGCGCCAGCAGCCAAGAACTCGGGGGTACCTACGAGCAGTACTTC
>TRBV5-6|TRBJ2-7|TRBD2|.
CASSLVGGRVTREQYF
TGTGCCAGCAGCTTGGTCGGCGGGAGGGTTACGCGCGAGCAGTACTTC
>TRBV2|TRBJ2-5|TRBD1|.
CASSEAGTAIQETQYF
TGTGCCAGCAGTGAAGCGGGGACAGCGATCCAAGAGACCCAGTACTTC
>TRBV12-3/TRBV12-4|TRBJ2-7|TRBD1|.
CASSSLDRDEQYF
TGTGCCAGCAGTTCACTGGACAGGGACGAGCAGTACTTC
>TRBV7-9|TRBJ2-3|TRBD1|few
CACSPDRYTDTQYF
TGTGCCTGCAGCCCGGACAGGTACACAGATACGCAGTATTTT
>TRBV5-8|TRBJ1-1|.|.
CASSLVGSEGYAEAFF
TGTGCCAGCAGCTTGGTGGGGAGTGAGGGGTACGCTGAAGCTTTCTTT